The 8 T cell receptor beta chains given below trace back to one sample, sequenced in a study of shared clonotypes between healthy human individuals. As defined, naive CD8 cells were CD45RO-negative and positively selected for CCR7, with terminally differentiated effector memory CD45RA+ cells excluded. This table comes from immunoSEQ multiplex PCR, and its TCRdb copy is limited to in-frame clones, with some not included. In the table there are hundreds of thousands of clones, about 91% of which are singletons. Sequenced sample: naive CD8+ T cells sorted from blood. These receptors came from a man aged 25-40 years in good health.

This chain uses TRBV7-9 with TRBJ2-7; 7 bases are shared with TRBD1. This CDR3 region has 13 residues. The V segment lost 9 bases and the J segment 2 bases; nucleotides outside the gene matches: 7. CDR1 and CDR2 (germline): SEHNR, FQNEAQ (reference sequence). The CDR3 loop reads CASGSDRAYEQYF. CDR3 nucleotides: TGTGCCAGTGGGTCCGACAGGGCCTACGAGCAGTACTTC.

This clone has a single count. This chain joins TRBV29-1 and TRBJ2-7; 11 nucleotides align to TRBD1. In germline, CDR1 is SQVTM, CDR2 ANQGSEA. The CDR3 contains 13 residues. V was clipped by 0 bases and J by 7 bases; unmatched bases: 2. The DNA of the CDR3 is TGCAGCGTTGAAGAAGGGACAGGGGGGGAGCAGTACTTC. Encoded protein: CSVEEGTGGEQYF.

Notes on this clone: The same CDR3 also results from other DNA sequences found in this sample. The rearrangement links TRBV19 to TRBJ2-7; possible D gene TRBD1, 6 bases. There are 13 residues in the CDR3. V was pared by 3 bases and J by 2 bases, with 8 bases between. The germline CDR1 and CDR2 sequences are LNHDA and SQIVND (reference sequence). In DNA form, the CDR3 reads TGTGCCAGTAGTATCACAGGGACCTACGAGCAGTACTTC. Protein product: CASSITGTYEQYF.

The rearrangement uses TRBV6-4 and TRBJ1-3; D is undetermined. Trimming left V 3 bases short and J 0 bases short, with 9 bases between. The CDR3 totals 15 residues. Germline CDR1 reads MRHNA; CDR2 reads SNTAGT. The CDR3 loop reads CASSESGSSGNTIYF. The DNA for the CDR3 is TGTGCCAGCAGTGAATCCGGGAGCTCTGGAAACACCATATATTTT.

This clone was detected once. The genes are TRBV9 and TRBJ2-3; 9 bases align to TRBD2. This CDR3 comprises 15 residues. From germline, CDR1 is SGDLS and CDR2 YYNGEE. Trimming cost V 2 bases and J 4 bases; bases outside gene matches: 5. The CDR3 loop is CASSVSGSLPDTQYF. CDR3 sequence (DNA): TGTGCCAGCAGCGTTAGCGGGAGTTTGCCAGATACGCAGTATTTT.

The chain carries TRBV5-4 and TRBJ2-1; 10 bases align to TRBD2. Losses at the gene ends were 4 bases for V and 4 bases for J; bases not matched to a gene: 5. Germline CDR1 and CDR2: SGHNT and YYREEE (reference sequence). The CDR3 contains 15 residues. CDR3 protein: CASSGGTSEYNEQFF. CDR3 DNA sequence: TGTGCCAGCAGCGGCGGGACTAGCGAGTACAATGAGCAGTTCTTC.

The rearrangement links TRBV5-4 to TRBJ2-7; 8 bases fit TRBD1. The V and J ends lost 9 bases and 2 bases, in that order; junction bases with no gene match: 7. This CDR3 has 13 amino acids. Germline V gene sequence: CDR1 SGHNT, CDR2 YYREEE (reference sequence). This chain's CDR3 is CATHRGSTYEQYF. As DNA, the CDR3 is TGTGCCACTCACAGGGGGTCGACCTACGAGCAGTACTTC. The full variable domain, rest sourced from reference TRBV5-4 and TRBJ2-7, is ETGVTQSPTHLIKTRGQQVTLRCSSQSGHNTVSWYQQALGQGPQFIFQYYREEENGRGNFPPRFSGLQFPNYSSELNVNALELDDSALYLCATHRGSTYEQYFGPGTRLTVT.

In this sample, this clone turned up a few times. This chain links TRBV6-5 with TRBJ2-7; D remains unclear. The CDR3 totals 13 residues. V lost 2 bases and J lost 6, with 11 bases in between. Germline values: CDR1 MNHEY, CDR2 SVGAGI. CDR3 loop: CASSYLGNGEQYF. The CDR3 region has the DNA TGTGCCAGCAGTTACCTAGGGAATGGCGAGCAGTACTTC.